Below, one TCR beta chain is given with its context. This clone was observed a single time. Its specific antigen is unknown. No per-base quality is available; no much larger clone lies one base away. The germline V gene specifies MDHEN as CDR1 and SYDVKM as CDR2. The cysteine opens and the phenylalanine closes a CDR3 of 13 amino acids. The DNA shown is the 39-base CDR3, in frame from base 1. V is trimmed back by 3 bases and J by 6 bases, and the junction contains 1 base that no gene match accounts for. This sample is part of a study of T cell responses to AZD1222 COVID-19 vaccine (dated by TCRdb to the early 2020s). Background on the whole study: A total of 240 or so trial participants underwent TCR sequencing, of whom around 210 had received two doses of AZD1222 and approximately 25 had received two doses of the MenACWY control vaccine. Enrollment into the trials was organized by age into subgroups of 18-55, 56-69 and 70-plus years, and those subgroups contained roughly 150, 30 and 60 TCR-sequenced participants, respectively.

The CDR3 regions of human TCRbeta chains were analyzed by immunosequencing. On the authors' methods: Repertoire TCRs were matched against a reference library of SARS-CoV-2-specific TCRs generated with the MIRA antigen-specificity platform. Breadth was defined as the fraction of unique TCRs that were SARS-CoV-2-associated, and depth was defined as the fraction of total T cells that were SARS-CoV-2-associated. Using the MIRA data, each spike-specific TCR was mapped to the spike region that the TCR reacts to and placed in a CD4 or CD8 class. Log10-transformed breadth and depth values were compared by one-way ANOVA with Sidak's multiple comparisons tests. Drawn from immuneACCESS, this table holds only the in-frame rearrangements with V and J called that TCRdb kept. Clones are partly lost; checked studies trace under half to an unresolved V gene and leave the rest unexplained. Clonal size and the V and J genes are those of that table, whereas D and trimming came from the DNA. This sample comprises over 130,000 clones, almost 95% of them detected only once. In total, the top ten clones hold 3.6% of the sample.

According to the study, the label for this sample's time point signals: about 28 days (+/-7) after the second vaccine dose. Because spike-specific TCR depth and breadth did not differ between the two schedules, AZD1222 recipients who got a second dose at roughly 4 weeks were pooled with those who got a second dose at roughly 12 weeks. Samples from vaccinated people were obtained from the UK trials COV001 and COV002, which included a single-blind randomized controlled phase 2/3 trial of AZD1222 (ChAdOx1 nCoV-19) in healthy adults. For TCRbeta chain sequencing, PBMC samples were collected from trial participants at day 0 and at day 28 after the second dose. The investigation overall reported the following: Participants were mostly white British, with more females than males. The authors suggested clonal diversity may have been underestimated. Epitopes outside the regions mutated in the B.1.351 and B.1.1.7 variants were reportedly recognized by nearly half of the unique spike-specific TCRs. After two AZD1222 doses, both the breadth and the depth of spike-specific TCRs were significantly higher than at day 0 and than in MenACWY recipients. Vaccine-associated CD4 TCRs spanned the whole spike protein, with dominant responses in regions 160-218 and 743-854. Conclusions about previously exposed vaccinees were limited because only six AZD1222 recipients were SARS-CoV-2 seropositive at baseline. The 56-69-year group was small, and its depth increase did not reach significance, likely because of low power. Because no samples from the day 14 peak response were available, repertoires could be characterized only after the peak T cell response.

The sequenced sample was peripheral blood, obtained 28 days after the second AZD1222 dose. This TCR derives from an adult who received the AZD1222 COVID-19 vaccine. Recombination connected TRBV28 to TRBJ2-2, with 7 central nucleotides matching TRBD2. The CDR3 loop reads CASSFRGAGELFF. The nucleotides read TGTGCCAGCAGTTTTCGGGGGGCCGGGGAGCTGTTTTTT. The reference TRBV28 and TRBJ2-2 proteins fill in what lies around the CDR3, so the full variable domain reads DVKVTQSSRYLVKRTGEKVFLECVQDMDHENMFWYRQDPGLGLRLIYFSYDVKMKEKGDIPEGYSVSREKKERFSLILESASTNQTSMYLCASSFRGAGELFFGEGSRLTVL.